One T cell receptor beta chain is described in this entry. The table came from immunoSEQ multiplex PCR; TCRdb's copy has only in-frame clones and leaves some out. The data hold around 450,000 clones, with around 89% observed a single time. Germline assignment: CDR1 SGHNT and CDR2 YYREEE (reference sequence). The CDR3 length is 16 residues. The ends were cut back, 4 bases at V and 4 bases at J, with 20 bases in the middle. The data belong to a study of blood T cell repertoires in COVID-19. In the study overall: The cDNA or gDNA used as material had been derived from T cells, B-cell-depleted T cells, or PBMCs.

Input material: peripheral blood. This clonotype was obtained from a woman under 40 with acute or convalescent COVID-19. The chain combines TRBV5-4 with TRBJ1-2, with a possible D match to TRBD1 (6 bases). The CDR3 region is CASSRSKPGHFYGYTF. Here the CDR3 DNA reads TGTGCCAGCAGCCGAAGTAAGCCGGGACACTTCTATGGCTACACCTTC.